These T cell receptor beta chains were read from a single sample in a study of regulatory T cells in long-lasting Graves disease. TCRdb analysed the multiplex PCR reads with MiXCR anew, one entry per CDR3 protein. The sample carries almost 450,000 distinct CDR3 sequences, roughly 15% recorded once. A further study also used this sample, focusing on T cells in Graves' hyperthyroidism and ophthalmopathy.

Sequences were derived from peripheral blood mononuclear cells (PBMCs), sampled at new diagnosis, from a patient treated with antithyroid drugs. These receptors were taken from a woman aged 30 to 39 with Graves disease. CDR3s include the opening cysteine and the closing phenylalanine or tryptophan. The D gene is left open where the match is weak. Size tells how often a clone was seen (once, few, many) or the class of an expanded clone, and some rows leave it out.

D gene: .; J gene: TRBJ1-2; V gene: TRBV28; clone size: few; CDR3 protein: CASGPGLRNGYTF; CDR3 DNA: TGTGCCAGCGGCCCGGGATTAAGGAATGGCTACACCTTC
D gene: TRBD2; J gene: TRBJ2-7; V gene: TRBV20-1; clone size: .; CDR3 protein: CSASGGGWGEQYF; CDR3 DNA: TGCAGTGCTAGTGGCGGGGGATGGGGTGAGCAGTACTTC
D gene: TRBD1; J gene: TRBJ2-2; V gene: TRBV7-6; clone size: .; CDR3 protein: CASSFTDRRNTGKLFF; CDR3 DNA: TGTGCCAGCAGCTTTACGGACAGGAGGAACACCGGGAAGCTGTTTTTT
D gene: TRBD2; J gene: TRBJ2-1; V gene: TRBV6-1; clone size: .; CDR3 protein: CASSGETRTSGRSYNEQFF; CDR3 DNA: TGTGCCAGCAGTGGTGAAACAAGGACTAGCGGGAGAAGCTACAATGAGCAGTTCTTC
D gene: .; J gene: TRBJ2-7; V gene: TRBV6-1; clone size: .; CDR3 protein: CASSKGPEQYF; CDR3 DNA: TGTGCCAGCTCTAAGGGGCCCGAGCAGTACTTC
D gene: TRBD1; J gene: TRBJ1-5; V gene: TRBV19; clone size: few; CDR3 protein: CASKDGNRGSNQPQHF; CDR3 DNA: TGTGCCAGTAAGGATGGGAACAGGGGGTCCAATCAGCCCCAGCATTTT
D gene: .; J gene: TRBJ2-2; V gene: TRBV3-1; clone size: many; CDR3 protein: CASSQEYYTGELFF; CDR3 DNA: TGTGCCAGCAGCCAAGAGTACTACACCGGGGAGCTGTTTTTT
D gene: .; J gene: TRBJ2-1; V gene: TRBV6-1; clone size: .; CDR3 protein: CARDQNRVRKFDEQFF; CDR3 DNA: TGTGCCAGGGATCAAAACAGGGTCAGAAAATTTGATGAGCAGTTCTTC
D gene: .; J gene: TRBJ2-7; V gene: TRBV30; clone size: many; CDR3 protein: CAWSLAINYEQYF; CDR3 DNA: TGTGCCTGGTCCCTCGCGATCAACTACGAGCAGTACTTC
D gene: .; J gene: TRBJ2-1; V gene: TRBV20-1; clone size: few; CDR3 protein: CSAGTNNEQFF; CDR3 DNA: TGCAGTGCTGGAACTAACAATGAGCAGTTCTTC
D gene: .; J gene: TRBJ2-1; V gene: TRBV19; clone size: few; CDR3 protein: CASRLGYNEQFF; CDR3 DNA: TGTGCTAGTAGGTTGGGTTACAATGAGCAGTTCTTC
D gene: .; J gene: TRBJ1-1; V gene: TRBV19; clone size: many; CDR3 protein: CASSITGFNTEAFF; CDR3 DNA: TGTGCCAGTAGTATAACAGGGTTTAACACTGAAGCTTTCTTT
D gene: .; J gene: TRBJ2-1; V gene: TRBV20-1; clone size: many; CDR3 protein: CSANTGGVSYNEQFF; CDR3 DNA: TGCAGTGCTAATACAGGGGGGGTCTCCTACAATGAGCAGTTCTTC
D gene: TRBD1; J gene: TRBJ2-1; V gene: TRBV7-8; clone size: few; CDR3 protein: CASSEDRGRNEQFF; CDR3 DNA: TGTGCCAGCAGCGAGGACAGGGGACGTAATGAGCAGTTCTTC
D gene: TRBD1; J gene: TRBJ2-5; V gene: TRBV13; clone size: many; CDR3 protein: CASSSRKGQGVRETQYF; CDR3 DNA: TGTGCCAGCAGCTCACGTAAAGGACAGGGGGTCCGAGAGACCCAGTACTTC
D gene: TRBD1; J gene: TRBJ2-6; V gene: TRBV28; clone size: few; CDR3 protein: CASSFKVPTGMRVLTF; CDR3 DNA: TGTGCCAGCAGTTTTAAGGTCCCGACAGGGATGCGCGTCCTGACTTTC
D gene: .; J gene: TRBJ1-2; V gene: TRBV24-1; clone size: .; CDR3 protein: CATSDRDGYYGYTF; CDR3 DNA: TGTGCCACCAGTGATCGTGACGGCTACTATGGCTACACCTTC
D gene: .; J gene: TRBJ2-1; V gene: TRBV4-3; clone size: many; CDR3 protein: CASSQQTPGQDEQFF; CDR3 DNA: TGCGCCAGCAGCCAACAAACCCCGGGACAAGATGAGCAGTTCTTC
D gene: TRBD1; J gene: TRBJ1-4; V gene: TRBV2; clone size: many; CDR3 protein: CASESGTGFPNEKLFF; CDR3 DNA: TGTGCCAGCGAGTCCGGGACAGGGTTCCCCAATGAAAAACTGTTTTTT
D gene: .; J gene: TRBJ2-3; V gene: TRBV4-1; clone size: .; CDR3 protein: CASSPNMVGGLRTDTQYF; CDR3 DNA: TGCGCCAGCAGCCCTAATATGGTGGGGGGCCTACGCACAGATACGCAGTATTTT
D gene: TRBD2; J gene: TRBJ2-7; V gene: TRBV6-1; clone size: few; CDR3 protein: CVSTETATAGEQYF; CDR3 DNA: TGTGTCAGCACCGAGACCGCGACAGCGGGAGAGCAGTACTTC
D gene: .; J gene: TRBJ2-3; V gene: TRBV28; clone size: few; CDR3 protein: CASSIQRGTDTQYF; CDR3 DNA: TGTGCCAGCAGTATCCAACGGGGCACAGATACGCAGTATTTT
D gene: .; J gene: TRBJ2-1; V gene: TRBV19; clone size: .; CDR3 protein: CASGTWGYNEQFF; CDR3 DNA: TGTGCCAGCGGGACATGGGGCTACAATGAGCAGTTCTTC